This T cell receptor (beta chain) derives from a study of blood T cell repertoires in COVID-19. Study details: Material from acute and convalescent COVID-19 was sourced from the United States, Italy and Spain. From T cells, B-cell-depleted T cells, or PBMCs came the material, which was cDNA or gDNA.

Original methodology: Counts of nucleated cells, estimated from reference gene primer amplification, were obtained. Profiling relied on immunoSEQ multiplex PCR, and the TCRdb table lists in-frame clones only, not all of them. Clone size and V and J calls were adopted from that table, with D and trimming inferred from the DNA. The sample holds 170,000 or so clones; 87% are singletons and the top ten take around 1%. This CDR3 comprises 13 residues. Between the trimmed V and J ends, which lost 3 bases and 0 bases, there was a span of 5 bases. Germline-derived CDR1 and CDR2 are MNHEY and SMNVEV (reference sequence).

This sequence originates from a woman under 30 who had recovered from COVID-19. This sequence joins TRBV27 and TRBJ1-1, with D possibly being TRBD1 (5 bases). The sample taken for sequencing was peripheral blood. The DNA of the CDR3 is TGTGCCAGCAGTTTGGACATGAACACTGAAGCTTTCTTT. Translated: CASSLDMNTEAFF.